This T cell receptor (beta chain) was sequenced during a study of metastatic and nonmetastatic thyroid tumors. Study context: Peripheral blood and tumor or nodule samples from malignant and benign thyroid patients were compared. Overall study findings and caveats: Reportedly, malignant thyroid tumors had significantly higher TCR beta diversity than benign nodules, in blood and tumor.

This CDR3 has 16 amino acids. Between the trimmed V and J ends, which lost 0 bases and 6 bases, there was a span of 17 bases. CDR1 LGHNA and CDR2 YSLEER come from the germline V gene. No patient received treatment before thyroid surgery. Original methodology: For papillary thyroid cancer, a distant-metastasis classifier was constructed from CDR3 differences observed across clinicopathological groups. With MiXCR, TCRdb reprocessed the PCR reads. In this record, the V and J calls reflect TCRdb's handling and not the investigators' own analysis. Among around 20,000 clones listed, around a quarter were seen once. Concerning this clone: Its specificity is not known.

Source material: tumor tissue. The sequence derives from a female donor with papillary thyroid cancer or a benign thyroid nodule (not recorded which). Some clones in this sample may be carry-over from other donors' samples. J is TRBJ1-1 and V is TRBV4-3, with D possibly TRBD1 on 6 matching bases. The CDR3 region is CASSQDSRAGAPEAFF. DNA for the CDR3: TGCGCCAGCAGCCAAGATTCTCGGGCAGGGGCCCCTGAAGCTTTCTTT.